Listed below are T cell receptor beta chains from one sample, sequenced in a study of graft-versus-host responses after intestinal transplantation. The assay was immunoSEQ multiplex PCR, and TCRdb's table has in-frame clones only and misses some. The profile shows around 70,000 clones, about 89% of them singletons. Their antigens remain unidentified. Sequencing used unstimulated CD8+ T cells sorted from spleen or lymph node cells, obtained before intestinal transplant. These TCRs come from a human donor who received an intestinal transplant. Both conserved end residues are part of each CDR3. Each record gives: D gene, clone size, V gene, J gene, CDR3 protein, CDR3 DNA. D genes are given only for firm matches. A clone size is listed for some rows: how often the clone was seen (once, few, many), or a class if it is expanded.

TRBD1	few	TRBV5-6	TRBJ1-6	CASSLGQGMAPLHF	TGTGCCAGCAGCTTGGGACAGGGGATGGCACCCCTCCACTTT
.	once	TRBV18	TRBJ2-5	CASSPGGRPQETQYF	TGTGCCAGCTCACCGGGGGGGCGTCCTCAAGAGACCCAGTACTTC
TRBD1	.	TRBV9	TRBJ2-1	CASSVGQGTGDNEQFF	TGTGCCAGCAGCGTGGGTCAGGGGACAGGGGACAATGAGCAGTTCTTC
.	.	TRBV4-1	TRBJ2-7	CASSQEQGREQYF	TGCGCCAGCAGCCAAGAACAGGGACGCGAGCAGTACTTC
TRBD2	.	TRBV7-9	TRBJ2-3	CASSLGPREAGRDTQYF	TGTGCCAGCAGCTTAGGGCCGCGGGAGGCTGGTAGGGATACGCAGTATTTT
TRBD1	few	TRBV5-4	TRBJ1-2	CASSPRTGTFYGYTF	TGTGCCAGCAGCCCCAGGACAGGGACGTTCTATGGCTACACCTTC
TRBD2	.	TRBV28	TRBJ2-3	CASSSPYLAGGWGDTQYF	TGTGCCAGCAGTTCCCCTTACTTGGCGGGAGGATGGGGAGATACGCAGTATTTT
.	.	TRBV4-2	TRBJ1-4	CASSLAGGLREKLFF	TGTGCCAGCAGCCTCGCGGGCGGATTAAGAGAAAAACTGTTTTTT
.	.	TRBV7-8	TRBJ2-7	CASSLGRSSYEQYF	TGTGCCAGCAGCTTAGGCCGGAGCTCCTACGAGCAGTACTTC
.	.	TRBV27	TRBJ2-4	CASSLRRPTIIAKNIQYF	TGTGCCAGCAGTCTCCGGAGGCCTACTATTATAGCCAAAAACATTCAGTACTTC
.	.	TRBV9	TRBJ2-5	CASSVGSGGAETQYF	TGTGCCAGCAGCGTAGGGTCCGGCGGAGCAGAGACCCAGTACTTC
.	.	TRBV11-2	TRBJ1-1	CASSFPGNTEAFF	TGTGCCAGCAGCTTCCCGGGGAACACTGAAGCTTTCTTT
.	.	TRBV4-2	TRBJ2-7	CASSQDQGAPSYEQYF	TGTGCCAGCAGCCAAGATCAAGGGGCACCTTCCTACGAGCAGTACTTC
.	.	TRBV29-1	TRBJ1-5	CSVYEPYSNQPQHF	TGCAGCGTTTACGAGCCTTATAGCAATCAGCCCCAGCATTTT
TRBD1	once	TRBV28	TRBJ1-4	CASSGGQFTWWAEKLFF	TGTGCCAGCAGCGGGGGACAGTTTACGTGGTGGGCGGAAAAACTGTTTTTT
TRBD1	.	TRBV28	TRBJ2-3	CASSPGRDRDTDTQYF	TGTGCCAGCAGCCCCGGCCGGGACAGGGACACAGATACGCAGTATTTT
.	.	TRBV28	TRBJ1-5	CASSLDRPSQNQPQHF	TGTGCCAGCAGTTTAGACAGGCCGAGCCAGAATCAGCCCCAGCATTTT